This T cell receptor (beta chain) was sequenced for a study of OX40 agonist ivuxolimab in advanced cancers. In the study overall: Cancers in dose escalation were hepatocellular, melanoma, renal cell and head and neck.

Method: immunoSEQ multiplex PCR; TCRdb's copy keeps in-frame clones and lacks some. The table has roughly 60,000 clones, 65% to 85% seen once; the top ten hold under 6%. The CDR3 contains 13 residues. Germline V gene lookup returns CDR1 SNHLY and CDR2 FYNNEI. Trimming took 6 bases from V and 2 from J, leaving 11 bases between them. This clone was seen a single time. Patients who had autoimmune disease history or got systemic immunosuppression were left out. The chain links TRBV2 to TRBJ2-7; no reliable D call. This receptor was obtained from an adult with an advanced solid tumor such as melanoma, head and neck, liver or kidney cancer. Material: CD4+ or CD8+ T cells sorted from blood, obtained in a trial of the OX40 agonist ivuxolimab. This CDR3 reads CASSDTKTYEQYF. CDR3 nucleotide sequence: TGTGCCAGCAGCGACACAAAAACCTACGAGCAGTACTTC.